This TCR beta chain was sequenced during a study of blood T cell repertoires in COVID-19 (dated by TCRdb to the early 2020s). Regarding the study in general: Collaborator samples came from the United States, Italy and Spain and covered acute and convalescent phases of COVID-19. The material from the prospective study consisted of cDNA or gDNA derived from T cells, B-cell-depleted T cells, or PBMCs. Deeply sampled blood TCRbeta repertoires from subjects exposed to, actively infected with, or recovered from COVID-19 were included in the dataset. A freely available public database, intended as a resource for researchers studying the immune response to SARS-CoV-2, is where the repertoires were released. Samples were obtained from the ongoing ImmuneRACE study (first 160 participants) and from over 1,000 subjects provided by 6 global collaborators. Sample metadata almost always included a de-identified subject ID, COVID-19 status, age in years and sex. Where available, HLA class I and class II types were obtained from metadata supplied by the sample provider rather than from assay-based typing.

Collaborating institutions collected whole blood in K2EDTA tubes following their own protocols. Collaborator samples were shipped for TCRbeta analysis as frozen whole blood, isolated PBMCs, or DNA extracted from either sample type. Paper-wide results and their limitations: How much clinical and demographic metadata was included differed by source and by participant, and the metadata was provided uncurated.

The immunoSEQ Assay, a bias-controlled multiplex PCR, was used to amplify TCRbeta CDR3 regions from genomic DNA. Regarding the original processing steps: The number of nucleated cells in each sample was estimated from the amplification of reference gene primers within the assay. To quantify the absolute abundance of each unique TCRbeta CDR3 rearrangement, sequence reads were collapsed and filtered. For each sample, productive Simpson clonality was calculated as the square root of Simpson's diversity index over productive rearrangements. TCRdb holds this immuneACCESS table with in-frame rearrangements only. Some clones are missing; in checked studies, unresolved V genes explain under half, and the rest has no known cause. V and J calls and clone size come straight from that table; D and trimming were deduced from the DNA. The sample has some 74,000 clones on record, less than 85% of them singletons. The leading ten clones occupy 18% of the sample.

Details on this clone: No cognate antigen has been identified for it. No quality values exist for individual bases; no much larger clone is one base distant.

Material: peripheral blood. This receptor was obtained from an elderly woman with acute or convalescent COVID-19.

The DNA sequence is TGTGCCAGCAGCGGCTACTCTCTAGCGGGAGCCACCGGGGAGCTGTTTTTT. The resulting protein is CASSGYSLAGATGELFF. The chain employs TRBV7-6 and TRBJ2-2, with 10 central nucleotides matching TRBD2. Spanning cysteine to phenylalanine, the CDR3 consists of 17 amino acids. This entry keeps only the CDR3 DNA: 51 bases, framed from base 1. After removal of 5 bases from V and 4 bases from J, the junction retains 10 bases not matched to a gene. CDR1 and CDR2, looked up from the germline V gene, are SGHVS and FNYEAQ.